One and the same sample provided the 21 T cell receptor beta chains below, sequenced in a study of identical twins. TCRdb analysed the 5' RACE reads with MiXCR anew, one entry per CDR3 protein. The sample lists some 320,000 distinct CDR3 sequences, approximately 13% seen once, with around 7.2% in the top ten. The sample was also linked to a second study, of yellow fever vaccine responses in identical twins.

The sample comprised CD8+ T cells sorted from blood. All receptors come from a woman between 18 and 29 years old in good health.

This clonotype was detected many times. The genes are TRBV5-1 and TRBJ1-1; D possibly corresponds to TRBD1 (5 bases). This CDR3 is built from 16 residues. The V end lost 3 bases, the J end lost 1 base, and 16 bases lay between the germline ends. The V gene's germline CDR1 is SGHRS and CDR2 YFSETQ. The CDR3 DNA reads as TGCGCCAGCAGCTACTGGACTCTTAGGGGGAACACTGAAGCTTTCTTT. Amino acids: CASSYWTLRGNTEAFF.

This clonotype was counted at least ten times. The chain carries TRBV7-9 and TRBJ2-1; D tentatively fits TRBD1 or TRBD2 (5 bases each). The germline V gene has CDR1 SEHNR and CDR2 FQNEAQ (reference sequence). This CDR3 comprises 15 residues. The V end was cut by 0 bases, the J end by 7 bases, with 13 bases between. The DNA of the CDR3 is TGTGCCAGCAGCTTAGCGGATGGGACGCAGAATGAGCAGTTCTTC. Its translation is CASSLADGTQNEQFF.

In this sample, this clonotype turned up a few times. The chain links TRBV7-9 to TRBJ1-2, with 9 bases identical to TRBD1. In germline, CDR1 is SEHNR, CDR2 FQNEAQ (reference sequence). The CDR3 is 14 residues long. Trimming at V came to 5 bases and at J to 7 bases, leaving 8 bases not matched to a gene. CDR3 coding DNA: TGTGCCAGCAGCCCTGGGACAGGGCTTGCTGGCTACACCTTC. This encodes CASSPGTGLAGYTF.

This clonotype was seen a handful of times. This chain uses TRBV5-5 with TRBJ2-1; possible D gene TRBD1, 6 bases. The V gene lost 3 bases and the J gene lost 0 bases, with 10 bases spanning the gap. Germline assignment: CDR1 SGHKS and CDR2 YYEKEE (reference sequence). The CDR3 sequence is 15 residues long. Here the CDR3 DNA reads TGTGCCAGCAGCTCGACAGGATACTCCTACAATGAGCAGTTCTTC. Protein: CASSSTGYSYNEQFF.

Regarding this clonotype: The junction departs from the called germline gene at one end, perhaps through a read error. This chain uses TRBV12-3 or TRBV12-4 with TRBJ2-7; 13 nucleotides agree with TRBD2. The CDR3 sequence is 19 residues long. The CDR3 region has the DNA TGTGCCATCAGTCCAGGGGGTGGGACTAGCGGGAAGGCTTTCTACGAGCAGTACTTC. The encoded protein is CAISPGGGTSGKAFYEQYF.

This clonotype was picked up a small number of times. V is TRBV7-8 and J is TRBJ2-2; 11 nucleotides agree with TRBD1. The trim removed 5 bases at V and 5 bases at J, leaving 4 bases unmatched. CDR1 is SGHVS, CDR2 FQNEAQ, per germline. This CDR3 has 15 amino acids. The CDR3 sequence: CASSTDRGRTGELFF. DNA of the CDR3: TGTGCCAGCAGCACGGACAGGGGGCGAACCGGGGAGCTGTTTTTT. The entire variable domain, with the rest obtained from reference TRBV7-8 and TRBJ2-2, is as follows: GAGVSQSPRYKVAKRGQDVALRCDPISGHVSLFWYQQALGQGPEFLTYFQNEAQLDKSGLPSDRFFAERPEGSVSTLKIQRTQQEDSAVYLCASSTDRGRTGELFFGEGSRLTVL.

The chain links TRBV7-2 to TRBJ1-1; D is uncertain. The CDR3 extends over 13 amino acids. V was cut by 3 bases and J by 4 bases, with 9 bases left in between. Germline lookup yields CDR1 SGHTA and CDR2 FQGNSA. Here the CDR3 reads CASSFRPSTEAFF. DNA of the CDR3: TGTGCCAGCAGCTTCCGTCCTTCCACTGAAGCTTTCTTT.

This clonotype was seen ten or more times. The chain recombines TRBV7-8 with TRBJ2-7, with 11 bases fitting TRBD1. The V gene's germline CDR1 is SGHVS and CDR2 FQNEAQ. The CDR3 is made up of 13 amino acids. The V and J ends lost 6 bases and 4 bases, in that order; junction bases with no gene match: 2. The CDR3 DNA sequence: TGTGCCAGCAGGGGGACAGGGGGATACGAGCAGTACTTC. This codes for CASRGTGGYEQYF.

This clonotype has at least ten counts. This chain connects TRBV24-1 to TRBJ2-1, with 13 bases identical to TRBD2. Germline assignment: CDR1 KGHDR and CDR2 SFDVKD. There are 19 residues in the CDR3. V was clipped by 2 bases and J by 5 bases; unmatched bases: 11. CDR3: CATSDYLLGTSGNHNEQFF. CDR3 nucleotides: TGTGCCACCAGTGATTATCTACTAGGGACTAGCGGGAACCACAATGAGCAGTTCTTC.

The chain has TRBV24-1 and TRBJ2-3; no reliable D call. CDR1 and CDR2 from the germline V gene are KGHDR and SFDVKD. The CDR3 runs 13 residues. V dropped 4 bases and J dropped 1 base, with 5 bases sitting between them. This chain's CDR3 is CATSEIGTDTQYF. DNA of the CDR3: TGTGCCACCAGTGAGATAGGCACAGATACGCAGTATTTT.

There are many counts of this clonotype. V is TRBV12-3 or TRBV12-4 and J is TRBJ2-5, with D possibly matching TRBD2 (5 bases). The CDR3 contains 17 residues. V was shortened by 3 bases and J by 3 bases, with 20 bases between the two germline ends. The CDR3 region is CASSFSQDWVRKETQYF. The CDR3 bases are TGTGCCAGCAGTTTTAGTCAGGACTGGGTCCGCAAAGAGACCCAGTACTTC.

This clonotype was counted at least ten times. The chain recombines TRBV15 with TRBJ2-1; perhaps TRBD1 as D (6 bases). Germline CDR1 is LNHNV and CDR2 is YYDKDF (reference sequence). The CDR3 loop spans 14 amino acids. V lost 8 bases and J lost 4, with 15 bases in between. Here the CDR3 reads CATRLKGEYNEQFF. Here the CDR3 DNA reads TGTGCCACCCGATTGAAGGGGGAGTACAATGAGCAGTTCTTC.

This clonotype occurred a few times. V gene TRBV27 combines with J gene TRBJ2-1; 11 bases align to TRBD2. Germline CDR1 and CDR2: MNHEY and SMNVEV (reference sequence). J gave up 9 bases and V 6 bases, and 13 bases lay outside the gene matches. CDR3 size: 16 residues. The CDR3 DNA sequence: TGTGCCAGCAGGACAGTAGCGGGAGGGGGGTTGGGTGAGCAGTTCTTC. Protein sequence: CASRTVAGGGLGEQFF.

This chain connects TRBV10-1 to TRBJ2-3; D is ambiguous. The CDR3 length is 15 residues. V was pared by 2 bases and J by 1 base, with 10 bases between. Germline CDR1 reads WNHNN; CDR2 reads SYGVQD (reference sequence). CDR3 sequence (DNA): TGCGCCAGCAGTGAGATGGCCTATGGCACAGATACGCAGTATTTT. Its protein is CASSEMAYGTDTQYF.

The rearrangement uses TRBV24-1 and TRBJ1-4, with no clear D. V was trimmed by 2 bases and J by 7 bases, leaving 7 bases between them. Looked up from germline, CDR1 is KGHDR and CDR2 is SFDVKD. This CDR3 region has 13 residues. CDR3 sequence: CATSDSGIEKLFF. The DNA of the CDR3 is TGTGCCACCAGTGATTCCGGGATTGAAAAACTGTTTTTT.

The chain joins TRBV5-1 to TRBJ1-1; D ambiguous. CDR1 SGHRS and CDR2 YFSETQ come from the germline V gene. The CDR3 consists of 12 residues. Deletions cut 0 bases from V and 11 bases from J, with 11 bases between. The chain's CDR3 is CASSLESGYAFF. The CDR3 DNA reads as TGCGCCAGCAGCTTGGAGTCAGGCTACGCTTTCTTT.

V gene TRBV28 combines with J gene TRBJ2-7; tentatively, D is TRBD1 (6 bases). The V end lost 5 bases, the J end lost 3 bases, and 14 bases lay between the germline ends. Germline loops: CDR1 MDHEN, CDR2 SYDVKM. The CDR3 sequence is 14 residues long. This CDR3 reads CASSQGFLHYEQYF. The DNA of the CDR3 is TGTGCCAGCAGTCAGGGGTTCCTCCACTACGAGCAGTACTTC.

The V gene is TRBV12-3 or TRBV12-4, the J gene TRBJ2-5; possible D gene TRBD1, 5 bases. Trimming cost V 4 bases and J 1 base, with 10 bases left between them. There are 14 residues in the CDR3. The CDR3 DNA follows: TGTGCCAGCAGTTGGGCAGGGCCCCAAGAGACCCAGTACTTC. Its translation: CASSWAGPQETQYF.

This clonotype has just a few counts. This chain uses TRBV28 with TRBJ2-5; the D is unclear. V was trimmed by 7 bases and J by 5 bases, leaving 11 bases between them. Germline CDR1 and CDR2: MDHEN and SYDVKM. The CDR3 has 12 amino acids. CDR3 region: CASTDVGETQYF. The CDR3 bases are TGTGCCAGCACCGATGTGGGGGAGACCCAGTACTTC.

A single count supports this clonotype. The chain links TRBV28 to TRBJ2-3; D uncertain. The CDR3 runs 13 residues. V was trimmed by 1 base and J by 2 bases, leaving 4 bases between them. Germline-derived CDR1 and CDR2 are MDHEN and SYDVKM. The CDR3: CASSLYLTDTQYF. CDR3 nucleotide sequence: TGTGCCAGCAGTTTATACCTCACAGATACGCAGTATTTT.

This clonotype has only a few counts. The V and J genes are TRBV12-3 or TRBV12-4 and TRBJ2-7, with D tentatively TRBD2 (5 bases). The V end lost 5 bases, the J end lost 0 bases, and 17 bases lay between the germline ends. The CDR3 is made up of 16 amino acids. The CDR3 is CASSPWTFSSSYEQYF. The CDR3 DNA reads TGTGCCAGCAGTCCTTGGACTTTTTCAAGCTCCTACGAGCAGTACTTC.